This paragraph reports one T cell receptor (beta chain). Germline V gene lookup returns CDR1 SGHDT and CDR2 YYEEEE. The ends lost 1 base at V and 5 bases at J; junction bases unmatched: 12. This CDR3 is built from 17 residues. This sample was taken from a study of cytomegalovirus exposure and HLA in healthy donors. Study information: The Caucasian-associated ancestry cluster contained 81% of the approximately 390 genotyped donors.

A multiplex PCR was run with 60 Vbeta primers and 13 Jbeta primers. The method was immunoSEQ multiplex PCR; TCRdb's version includes in-frame clones alone and lacks a portion of them. The repertoire consists of approximately 40,000 clones, with around 82% occurring once and the leading ten covering 8% to 11%. What was sequenced was PBMCs. The receptor was derived from a woman between 18 and 29 years old in good health and CMV-seropositive. The chain carries TRBV5-6 and TRBJ2-7, with 10 bases identical to TRBD1. In DNA, the CDR3 is TGTGCCAGCAGCTTGAGGGGGGGTGGACAGGGGGACCACGAGCAGTACTTC. Protein product: CASSLRGGGQGDHEQYF.